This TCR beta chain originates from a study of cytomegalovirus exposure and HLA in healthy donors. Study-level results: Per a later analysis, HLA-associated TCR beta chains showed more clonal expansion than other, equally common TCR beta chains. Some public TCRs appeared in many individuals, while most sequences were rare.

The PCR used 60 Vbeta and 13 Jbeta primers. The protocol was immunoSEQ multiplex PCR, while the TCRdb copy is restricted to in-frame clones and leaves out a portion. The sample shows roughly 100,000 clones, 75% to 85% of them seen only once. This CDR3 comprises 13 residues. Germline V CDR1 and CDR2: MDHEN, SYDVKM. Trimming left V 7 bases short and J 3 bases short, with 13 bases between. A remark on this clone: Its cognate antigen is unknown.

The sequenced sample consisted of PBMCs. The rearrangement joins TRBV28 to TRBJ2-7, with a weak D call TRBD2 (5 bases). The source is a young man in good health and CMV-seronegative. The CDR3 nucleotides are TGTGCCAGCACTTCACCGGGAAACTACGAGCAGTACTTC. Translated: CASTSPGNYEQYF.